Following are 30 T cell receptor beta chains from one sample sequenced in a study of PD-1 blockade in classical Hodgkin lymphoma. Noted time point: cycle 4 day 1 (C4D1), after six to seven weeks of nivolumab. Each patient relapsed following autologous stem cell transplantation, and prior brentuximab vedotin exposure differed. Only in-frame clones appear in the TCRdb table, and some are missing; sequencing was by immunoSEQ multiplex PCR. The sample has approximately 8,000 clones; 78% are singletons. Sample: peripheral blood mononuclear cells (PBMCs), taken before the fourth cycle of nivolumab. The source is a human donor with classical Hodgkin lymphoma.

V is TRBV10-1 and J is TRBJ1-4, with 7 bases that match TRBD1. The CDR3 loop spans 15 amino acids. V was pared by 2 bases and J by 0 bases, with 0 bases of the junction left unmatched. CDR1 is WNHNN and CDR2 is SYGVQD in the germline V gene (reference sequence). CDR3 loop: CASSEGTATNEKLFF. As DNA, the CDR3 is TGCGCCAGCAGTGAGGGGACAGCAACTAATGAAAAACTGTTTTTT.

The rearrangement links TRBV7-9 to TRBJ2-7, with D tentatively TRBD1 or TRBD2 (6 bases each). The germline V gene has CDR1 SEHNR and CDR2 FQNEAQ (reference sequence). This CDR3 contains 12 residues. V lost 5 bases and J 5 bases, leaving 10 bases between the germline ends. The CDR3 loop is CASSQGGNEQYF. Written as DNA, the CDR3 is TGTGCCAGCAGCCAAGGGGGGAACGAGCAGTACTTC.

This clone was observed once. The CDR3 sequence: CASSYPDRGGYTF. CDR3 coding DNA: TGTGCCAGCAGTTACCCGGACAGAGGGGGCTACACCTTC. V gene TRBV6-5 combines with J gene TRBJ1-2; D is perhaps TRBD1 (6 bases). Germline values: CDR1 MNHEY, CDR2 SVGAGI. The ends were cut back, 2 bases at V and 8 bases at J, with 12 bases in the middle. This CDR3 has 13 amino acids.

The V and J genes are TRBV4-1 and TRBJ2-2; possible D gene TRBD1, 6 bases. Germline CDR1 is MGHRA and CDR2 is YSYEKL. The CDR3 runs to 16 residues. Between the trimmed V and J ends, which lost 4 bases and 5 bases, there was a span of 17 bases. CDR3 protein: CASSPTGTMKTGELFF. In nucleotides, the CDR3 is TGCGCCAGCAGCCCAACCGGGACAATGAAGACCGGGGAGCTGTTTTTT.

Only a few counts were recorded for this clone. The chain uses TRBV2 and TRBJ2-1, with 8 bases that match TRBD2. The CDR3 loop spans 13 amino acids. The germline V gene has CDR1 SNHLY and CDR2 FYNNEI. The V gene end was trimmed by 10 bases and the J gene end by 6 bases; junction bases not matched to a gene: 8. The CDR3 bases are TGTGCCATAAAGGGGCTAGCGGGCAATGAGCAGTTCTTC. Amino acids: CAIKGLAGNEQFF. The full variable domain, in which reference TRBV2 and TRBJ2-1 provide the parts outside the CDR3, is EPEVTQTPSHQVTQMGQEVILRCVPISNHLYFYWYRQILGQKVEFLVSFYNNEISEKSEIFDDQFSVERPDGSNFTLKIRSTKLEDSAMYFCAIKGLAGNEQFFGPGTRLTVL.

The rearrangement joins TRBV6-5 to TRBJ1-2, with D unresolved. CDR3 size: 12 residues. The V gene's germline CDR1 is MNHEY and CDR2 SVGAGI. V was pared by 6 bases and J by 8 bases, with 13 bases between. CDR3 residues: CASSHPGGGYTF. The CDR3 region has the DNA TGTGCCAGCAGCCACCCGGGAGGGGGCTACACCTTC.

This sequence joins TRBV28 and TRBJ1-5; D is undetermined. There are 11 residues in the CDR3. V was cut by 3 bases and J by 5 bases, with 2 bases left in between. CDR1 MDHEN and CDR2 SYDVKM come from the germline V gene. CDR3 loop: CASSFDQPQHF. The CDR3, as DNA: TGTGCCAGCAGTTTCGATCAGCCCCAGCATTTT.

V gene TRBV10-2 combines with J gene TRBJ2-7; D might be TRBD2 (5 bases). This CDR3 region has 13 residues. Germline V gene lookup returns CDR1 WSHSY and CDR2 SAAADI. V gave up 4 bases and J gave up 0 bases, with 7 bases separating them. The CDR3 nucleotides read TGCGCCAGCAGTGGCGGGTCCTCCTACGAGCAGTACTTC. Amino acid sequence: CASSGGSSYEQYF.

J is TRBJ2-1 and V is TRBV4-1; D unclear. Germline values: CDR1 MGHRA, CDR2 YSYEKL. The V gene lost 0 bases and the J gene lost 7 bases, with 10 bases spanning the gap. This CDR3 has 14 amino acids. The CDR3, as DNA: TGCGCCAGCAGCCAAGATAGGTATCCGAATGAGCAGTTCTTC. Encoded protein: CASSQDRYPNEQFF.

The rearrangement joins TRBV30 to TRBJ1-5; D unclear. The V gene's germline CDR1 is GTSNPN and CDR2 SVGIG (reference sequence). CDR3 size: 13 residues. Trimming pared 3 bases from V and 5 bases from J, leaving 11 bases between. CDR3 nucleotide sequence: TGTGCCTGGAGAACAGAATCACATCAGCCCCAGCATTTT. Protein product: CAWRTESHQPQHF.

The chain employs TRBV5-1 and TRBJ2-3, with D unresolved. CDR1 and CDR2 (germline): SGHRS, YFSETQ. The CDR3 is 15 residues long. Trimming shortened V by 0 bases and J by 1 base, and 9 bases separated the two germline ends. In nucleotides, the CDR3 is TGCGCCAGCAGCTTGGCGTGGGGTGGCACAGATACGCAGTATTTT. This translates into CASSLAWGGTDTQYF.

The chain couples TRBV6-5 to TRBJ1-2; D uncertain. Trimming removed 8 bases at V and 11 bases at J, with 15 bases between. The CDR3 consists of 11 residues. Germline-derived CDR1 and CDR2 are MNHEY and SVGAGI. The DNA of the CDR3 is TGTGCCAGCGGATACCAACGGGGATACACCTTC. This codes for CASGYQRGYTF.

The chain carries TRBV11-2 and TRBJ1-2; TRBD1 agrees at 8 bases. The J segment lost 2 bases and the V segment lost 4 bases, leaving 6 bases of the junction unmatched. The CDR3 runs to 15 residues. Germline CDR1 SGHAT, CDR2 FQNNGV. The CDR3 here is CASSSWTGKNYGYTF. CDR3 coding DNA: TGTGCCAGCAGCTCATGGACAGGGAAGAACTATGGCTACACCTTC.

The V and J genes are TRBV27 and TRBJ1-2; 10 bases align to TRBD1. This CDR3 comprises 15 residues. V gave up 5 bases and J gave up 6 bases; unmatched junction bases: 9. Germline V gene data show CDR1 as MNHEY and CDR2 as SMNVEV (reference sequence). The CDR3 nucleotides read TGTGCCAGCAGTCGTAGATTGGGGACAGGGGATGGCTACACCTTC. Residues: CASSRRLGTGDGYTF.

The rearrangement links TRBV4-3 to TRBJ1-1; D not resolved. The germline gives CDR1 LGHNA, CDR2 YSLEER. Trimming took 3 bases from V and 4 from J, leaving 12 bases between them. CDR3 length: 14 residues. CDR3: CASSHDTVVTEAFF. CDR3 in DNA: TGCGCCAGCAGCCACGACACAGTAGTCACTGAAGCTTTCTTT.

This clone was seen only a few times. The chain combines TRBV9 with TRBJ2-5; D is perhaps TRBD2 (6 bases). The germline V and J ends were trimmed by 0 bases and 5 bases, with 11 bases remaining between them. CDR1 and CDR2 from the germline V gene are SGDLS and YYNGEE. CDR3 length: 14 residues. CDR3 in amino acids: CASSVDIGRETQYF. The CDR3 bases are TGTGCCAGCAGCGTAGACATAGGGAGGGAGACCCAGTACTTC.

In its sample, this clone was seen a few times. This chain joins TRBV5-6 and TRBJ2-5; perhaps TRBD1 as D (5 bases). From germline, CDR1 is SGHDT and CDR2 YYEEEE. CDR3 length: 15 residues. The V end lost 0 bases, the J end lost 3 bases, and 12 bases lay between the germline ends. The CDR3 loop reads CASSLARQGKETQYF. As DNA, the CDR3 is TGTGCCAGCAGCTTGGCCAGGCAGGGAAAAGAGACCCAGTACTTC.

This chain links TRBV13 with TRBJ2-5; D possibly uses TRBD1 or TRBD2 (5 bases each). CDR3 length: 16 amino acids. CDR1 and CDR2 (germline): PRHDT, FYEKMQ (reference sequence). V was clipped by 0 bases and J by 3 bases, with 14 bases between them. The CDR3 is CASSLGPSLGEETQYF. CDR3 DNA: TGTGCCAGCAGCTTAGGCCCGAGTTTGGGGGAAGAGACCCAGTACTTC.

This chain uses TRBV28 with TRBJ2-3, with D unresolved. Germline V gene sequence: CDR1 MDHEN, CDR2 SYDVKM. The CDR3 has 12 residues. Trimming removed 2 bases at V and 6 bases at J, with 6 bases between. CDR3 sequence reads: CASSLLQDTQYF. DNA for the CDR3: TGTGCCAGCAGTTTACTTCAGGATACGCAGTATTTT.

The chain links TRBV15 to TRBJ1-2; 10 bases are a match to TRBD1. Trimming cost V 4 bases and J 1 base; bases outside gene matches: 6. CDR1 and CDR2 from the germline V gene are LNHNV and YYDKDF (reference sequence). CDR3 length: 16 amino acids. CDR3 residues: CATSKGQGNFNYGYTF. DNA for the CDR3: TGTGCCACCAGCAAGGGACAGGGGAACTTTAACTATGGCTACACCTTC.

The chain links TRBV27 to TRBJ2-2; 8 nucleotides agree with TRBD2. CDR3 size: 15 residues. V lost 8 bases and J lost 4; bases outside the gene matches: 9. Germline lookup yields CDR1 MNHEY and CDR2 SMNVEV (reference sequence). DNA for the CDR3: TGTGCCAGCCACCTACGAGCGGGAGCCACCGGGGAGCTGTTTTTT. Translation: CASHLRAGATGELFF.

CDR3 sequence reads: CASSKAPVNTEAFF. CDR3 DNA sequence: TGTGCCAGCAGCAAAGCGCCAGTGAACACTGAAGCTTTCTTT. The chain couples TRBV21-1 to TRBJ1-1; the table gives TRBD1 as D, unverified against the DNA. TRBV21-1 is noted as a pseudogene. This CDR3 contains 14 residues.

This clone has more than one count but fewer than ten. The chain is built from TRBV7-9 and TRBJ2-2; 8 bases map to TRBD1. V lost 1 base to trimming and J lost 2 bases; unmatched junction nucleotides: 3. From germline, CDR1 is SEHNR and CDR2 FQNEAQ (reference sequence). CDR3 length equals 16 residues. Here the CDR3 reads CASSLEGTGNTGELFF. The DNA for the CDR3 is TGTGCCAGCAGCTTAGAAGGGACAGGCAACACCGGGGAGCTGTTTTTT.

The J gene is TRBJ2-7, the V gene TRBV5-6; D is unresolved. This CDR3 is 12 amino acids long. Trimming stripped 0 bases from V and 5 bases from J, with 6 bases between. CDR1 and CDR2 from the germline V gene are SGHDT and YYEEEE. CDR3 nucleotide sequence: TGTGCCAGCAGCTTGGTTGGAGACGAGCAGTACTTC. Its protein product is CASSLVGDEQYF.

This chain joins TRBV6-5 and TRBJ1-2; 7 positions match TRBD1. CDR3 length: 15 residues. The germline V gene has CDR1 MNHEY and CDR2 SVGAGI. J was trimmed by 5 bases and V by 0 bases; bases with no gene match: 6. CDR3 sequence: CASSYSPGTAYGYTF. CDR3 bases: TGTGCCAGCAGTTACTCGCCCGGGACAGCTTATGGCTACACCTTC.

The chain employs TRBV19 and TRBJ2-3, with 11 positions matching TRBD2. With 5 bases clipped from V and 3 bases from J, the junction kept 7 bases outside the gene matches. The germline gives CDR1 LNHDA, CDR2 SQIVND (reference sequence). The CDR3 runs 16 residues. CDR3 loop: CASSPLAGGPTDTQYF. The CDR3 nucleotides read TGTGCCAGTAGTCCCTTAGCGGGAGGGCCAACAGATACGCAGTATTTT.

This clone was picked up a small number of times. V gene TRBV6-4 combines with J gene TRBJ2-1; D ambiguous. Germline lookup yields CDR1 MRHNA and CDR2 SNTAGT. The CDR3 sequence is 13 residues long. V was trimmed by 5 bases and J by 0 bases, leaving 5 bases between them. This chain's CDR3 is CASSQFSYNEQFF. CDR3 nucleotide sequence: TGTGCCAGCAGTCAGTTCTCCTACAATGAGCAGTTCTTC.

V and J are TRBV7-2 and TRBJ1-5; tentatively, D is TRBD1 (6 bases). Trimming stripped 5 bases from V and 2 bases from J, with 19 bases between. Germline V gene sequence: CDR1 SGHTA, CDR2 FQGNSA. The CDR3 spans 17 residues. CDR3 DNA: TGTGCCAGCAGCCCCGGGGTAGGGGGGCGACGCAATCAGCCCCAGCATTTT. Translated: CASSPGVGGRRNQPQHF.

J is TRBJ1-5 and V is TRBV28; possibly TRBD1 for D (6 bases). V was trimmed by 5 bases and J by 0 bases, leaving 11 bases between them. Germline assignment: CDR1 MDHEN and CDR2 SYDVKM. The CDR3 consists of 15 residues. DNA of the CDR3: TGTGCCAGCAGTCCAGGACAGTTTAGCAATCAGCCCCAGCATTTT. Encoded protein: CASSPGQFSNQPQHF.

In DNA, the CDR3 is TGTGCCAGCAGTCCTCTGGGAGCTATTAACTCTGGAAACACCATATATTTT. Residues: CASSPLGAINSGNTIYF. J is TRBJ1-3 and V is TRBV28; no reliable D call. V gave up 5 bases and J gave up 0 bases, with 17 bases separating them. The length of the CDR3 is 17 residues. CDR1 and CDR2 (germline): MDHEN, SYDVKM.